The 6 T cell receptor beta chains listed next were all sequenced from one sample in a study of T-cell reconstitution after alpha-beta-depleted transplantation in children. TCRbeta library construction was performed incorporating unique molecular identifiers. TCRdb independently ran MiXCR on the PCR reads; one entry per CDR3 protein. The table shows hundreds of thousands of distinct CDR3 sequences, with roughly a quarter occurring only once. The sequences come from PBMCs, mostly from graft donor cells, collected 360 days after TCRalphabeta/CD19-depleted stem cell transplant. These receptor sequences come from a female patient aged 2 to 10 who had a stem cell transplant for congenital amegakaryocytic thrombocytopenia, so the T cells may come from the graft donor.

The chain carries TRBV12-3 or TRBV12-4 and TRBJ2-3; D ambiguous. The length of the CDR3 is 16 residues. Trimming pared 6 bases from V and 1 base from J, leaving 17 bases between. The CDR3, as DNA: TGTGCCAGCAGCATTAGACCCAGATCTGGCACAGATACGCAGTATTTT. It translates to CASSIRPRSGTDTQYF.

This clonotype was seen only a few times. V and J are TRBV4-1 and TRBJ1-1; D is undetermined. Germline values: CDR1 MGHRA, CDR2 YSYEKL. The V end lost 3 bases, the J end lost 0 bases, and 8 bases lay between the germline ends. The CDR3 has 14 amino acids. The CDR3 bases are TGCGCCAGCAGCCAGGGATCAATGAACACTGAAGCTTTCTTT. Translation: CASSQGSMNTEAFF.

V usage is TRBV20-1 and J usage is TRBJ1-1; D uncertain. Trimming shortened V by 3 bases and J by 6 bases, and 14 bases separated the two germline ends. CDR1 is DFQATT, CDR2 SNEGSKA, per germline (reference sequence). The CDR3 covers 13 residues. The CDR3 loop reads CSARSRRGSEAFF. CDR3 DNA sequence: TGCAGTGCTAGGAGTCGTCGGGGATCTGAAGCTTTCTTT.

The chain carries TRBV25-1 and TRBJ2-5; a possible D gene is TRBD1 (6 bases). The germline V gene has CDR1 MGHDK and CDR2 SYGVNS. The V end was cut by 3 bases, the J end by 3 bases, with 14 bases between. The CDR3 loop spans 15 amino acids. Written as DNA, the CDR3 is TGTGCCAGCAGTGATCCAACAGGGTCCAAAGAGACCCAGTACTTC. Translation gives CASSDPTGSKETQYF. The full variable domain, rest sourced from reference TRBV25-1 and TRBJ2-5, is EADIYQTPRYLVIGTGKKITLECSQTMGHDKMYWYQQDPGMELHLIHYSYGVNSTEKGDLSSESTVSRIRTEHFPLTLESARPSHTSQYLCASSDPTGSKETQYFGPGTRLLVL.

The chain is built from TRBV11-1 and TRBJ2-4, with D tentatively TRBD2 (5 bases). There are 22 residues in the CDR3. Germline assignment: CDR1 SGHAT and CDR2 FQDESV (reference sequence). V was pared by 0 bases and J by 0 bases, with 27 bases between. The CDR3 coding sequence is TGTGCCAGCAGCTTAGCTCCCTTTGGTATGAGCGCGGGTAGGCTAGCCAAAAACATTCAGTACTTC. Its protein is CASSLAPFGMSAGRLAKNIQYF.

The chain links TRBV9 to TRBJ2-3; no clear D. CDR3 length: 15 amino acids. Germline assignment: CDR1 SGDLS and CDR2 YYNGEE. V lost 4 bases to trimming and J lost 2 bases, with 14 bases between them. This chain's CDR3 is CASSNTASFTDTQYF. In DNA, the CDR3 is TGTGCCAGCAGCAACACGGCGTCTTTCACAGATACGCAGTATTTT. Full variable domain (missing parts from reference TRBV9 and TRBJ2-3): DSGVTQTPKHLITATGQRVTLRCSPRSGDLSVYWYQQSLDQGLQFLIQYYNGEERAKGNILERFSAQQFPDLHSELNLSSLELGDSALYFCASSNTASFTDTQYFGPGTRLTVL.